This T cell receptor beta chain was sequenced during a study of vaccination and CD4 T cells after COVID-19. This clonotype has more than one count but fewer than ten. Its cognate antigen is unknown. The Oncomine TCR Beta short-read assay was what sequenced the DNA obtained from cultured CD4+ T cells. One entry per CDR3 protein results from TCRdb running MiXCR on the PCR reads. This sample has about 4,900 distinct CDR3 sequences, with roughly 40% found just once. Specified treatment: roughly 11-day PBMC culture with coronavirus spike peptide pools or control peptides (ViraFEST assay). Pre-COVID-19 pandemic sampling (2011-2018) yielded the unexposed donor's CD4+ T cells. Germline V gene sequence: CDR1 MNHNS, CDR2 SASEGT. There are 13 residues in the CDR3. V was trimmed by 5 bases and J by 7 bases, leaving 14 bases between them.

The gene calls are TRBV6-1 and TRBJ1-1; perhaps TRBD1 as D (5 bases). The source material was CD4+ T cells from blood, cultured in vitro. The TCR sequence derives from a human donor in good health. The DNA for the CDR3 is TGTGCCAGCAGTCCCGGGGGGGGTTATGAAGCTTTCTTT. This gives the protein CASSPGGGYEAFF.